This T cell receptor (beta chain) was recovered during a study of shared clonotypes between healthy human individuals. Study as a whole: Donors were two women and a few men aged 18 to 49. General study results and limits: The generation probabilities recorded for non-shared clonotypes fell below those of clonotypes shared by all four donors.

In the case of this clone: Its antigen remains unknown.

Partitioning of CD4+ cells yielded a CD45RA+ naive subset and a CD45RA-negative memory subset. On sorted subsets, replicate PCRs used 200 ng DNA, or 30,000 or so T cell genomes. TCRdb's copy holds only in-frame clones and misses some; the assay was immunoSEQ multiplex PCR. In the table there are millions of clones, 85% to 95% of which are singletons. The origin of this receptor is a man between 18 and 35 years old in good health. Some clones in this sample may be carry-over from other donors' samples. Sequencing was carried out using naive CD4+ T cells from PBMCs. Subset described: CD45RA+ positively selected.

As DNA, the CDR3 is TGTGCCAGCAGCAGGGATCGCGAGCAGTACTTC. Translated, it gives CASSRDREQYF. The chain joins TRBV6-5 to TRBJ2-7, with D possibly being TRBD1 (5 bases). Germline values: CDR1 MNHEY, CDR2 SVGAGI. V lost 6 bases and J lost 6, with 9 bases in between. The CDR3 consists of 11 residues.